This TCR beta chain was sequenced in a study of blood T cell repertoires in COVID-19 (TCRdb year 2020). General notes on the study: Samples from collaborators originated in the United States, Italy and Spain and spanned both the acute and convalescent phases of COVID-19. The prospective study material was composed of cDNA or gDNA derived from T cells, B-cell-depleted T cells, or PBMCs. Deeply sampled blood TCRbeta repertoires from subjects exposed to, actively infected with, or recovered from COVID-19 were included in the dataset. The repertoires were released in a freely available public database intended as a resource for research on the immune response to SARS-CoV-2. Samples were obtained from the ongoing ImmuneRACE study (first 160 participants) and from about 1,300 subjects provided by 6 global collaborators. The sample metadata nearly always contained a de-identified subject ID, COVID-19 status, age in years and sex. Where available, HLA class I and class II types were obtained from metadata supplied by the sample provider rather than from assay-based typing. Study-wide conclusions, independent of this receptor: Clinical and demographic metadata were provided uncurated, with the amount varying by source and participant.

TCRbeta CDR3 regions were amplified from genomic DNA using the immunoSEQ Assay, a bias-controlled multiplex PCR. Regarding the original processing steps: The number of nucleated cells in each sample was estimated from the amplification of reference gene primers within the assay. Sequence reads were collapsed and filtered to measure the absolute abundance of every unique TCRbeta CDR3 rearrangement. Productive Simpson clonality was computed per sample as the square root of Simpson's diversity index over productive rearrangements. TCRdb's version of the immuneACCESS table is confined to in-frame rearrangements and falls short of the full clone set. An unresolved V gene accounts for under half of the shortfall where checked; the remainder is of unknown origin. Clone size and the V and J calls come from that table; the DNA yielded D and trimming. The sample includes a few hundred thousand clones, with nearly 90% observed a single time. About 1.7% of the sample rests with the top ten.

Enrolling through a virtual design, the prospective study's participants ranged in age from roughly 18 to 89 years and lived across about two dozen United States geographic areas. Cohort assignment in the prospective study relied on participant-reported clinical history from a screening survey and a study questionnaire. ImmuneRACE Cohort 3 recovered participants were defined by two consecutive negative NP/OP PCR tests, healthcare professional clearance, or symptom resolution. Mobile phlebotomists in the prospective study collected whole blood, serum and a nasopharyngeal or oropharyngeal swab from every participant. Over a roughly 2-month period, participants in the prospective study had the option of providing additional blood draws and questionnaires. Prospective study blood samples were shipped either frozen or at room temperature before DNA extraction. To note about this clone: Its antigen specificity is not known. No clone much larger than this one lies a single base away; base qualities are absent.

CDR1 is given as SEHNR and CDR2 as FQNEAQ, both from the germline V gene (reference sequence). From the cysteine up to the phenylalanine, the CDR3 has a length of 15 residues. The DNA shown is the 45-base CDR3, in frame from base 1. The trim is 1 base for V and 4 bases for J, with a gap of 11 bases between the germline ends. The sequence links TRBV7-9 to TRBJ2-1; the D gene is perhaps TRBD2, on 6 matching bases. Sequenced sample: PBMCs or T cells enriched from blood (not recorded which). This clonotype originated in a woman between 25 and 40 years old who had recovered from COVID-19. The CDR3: CASSLVIAEYNEQFF. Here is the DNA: TGTGCCAGCAGCTTAGTGATAGCGGAGTACAATGAGCAGTTCTTC.